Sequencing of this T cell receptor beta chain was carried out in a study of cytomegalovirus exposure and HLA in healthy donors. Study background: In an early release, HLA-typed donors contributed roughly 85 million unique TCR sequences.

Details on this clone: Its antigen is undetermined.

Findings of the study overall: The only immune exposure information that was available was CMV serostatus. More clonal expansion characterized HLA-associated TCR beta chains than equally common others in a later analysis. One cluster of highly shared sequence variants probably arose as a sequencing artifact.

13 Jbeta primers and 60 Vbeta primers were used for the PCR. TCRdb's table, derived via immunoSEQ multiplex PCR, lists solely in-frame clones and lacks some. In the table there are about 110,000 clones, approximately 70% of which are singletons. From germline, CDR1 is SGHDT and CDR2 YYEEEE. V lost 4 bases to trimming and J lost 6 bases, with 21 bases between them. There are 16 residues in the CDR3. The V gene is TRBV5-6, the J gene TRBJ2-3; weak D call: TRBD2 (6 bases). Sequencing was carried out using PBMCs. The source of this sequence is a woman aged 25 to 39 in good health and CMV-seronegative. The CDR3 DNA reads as TGTGCCAGCAGCCTACTAGCTCCGACCCCCCAGGATACGCAGTATTTT. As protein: CASSLLAPTPQDTQYF.